This T cell receptor (beta chain) was identified during a study of shared clonotypes between healthy human individuals. Broader study findings: Few donors limited the genetic and exposure-history diversity represented.

The germline V gene has CDR1 LNHDA and CDR2 SQIVND (reference sequence). The V end lost 6 bases, the J end lost 5 bases, and 14 bases lay between the germline ends. This CDR3 has 14 amino acids. As concerns this clone: Its antigen is unknown.

Only in-frame clones appear in the TCRdb table, and some are missing; sequencing was by immunoSEQ multiplex PCR. The table lists some 500,000 clones, 79% of them singletons. Source material: PBMCs. The receptor comes from a woman in her forties in good health. Some clones in this sample may be carry-over from other donors' samples. The V call is TRBV19, the J call TRBJ1-5; D possibly corresponds to TRBD1 (6 bases). CDR3 residues: CASRPHRVDQPQHF. In nucleotides, the CDR3 is TGTGCCAGTAGACCTCACAGGGTTGATCAGCCCCAGCATTTT.